Listed below are T cell receptor beta chains from one sample, sequenced in a study of cytomegalovirus exposure and HLA in healthy donors. The protocol was immunoSEQ multiplex PCR, while the TCRdb copy is restricted to in-frame clones and leaves out a portion. The data hold over 150,000 clones, with 70% to 80% observed a single time. What was sequenced was PBMCs. The receptors were sampled from a man aged 25-45 years in good health and CMV-seropositive. The CDR3 runs from the conserved cysteine through the conserved F or W. A D gene is named only where the DNA matches it firmly. Expanded clones get a size class; other rows say once, few or many, or leave the size out.

>TRBV11-2|TRBJ1-2|-|-|11
CASSPGGGYTF
TGTGCCAGCAGCCCTGGGGGGGGCTACACCTTC
>TRBV18|TRBJ1-2|TRBD1|-|17
CASSPLPGTGEIGGYTF
TGTGCCAGCTCACCCCTTCCCGGGACAGGGGAAATCGGTGGCTACACCTTC
>TRBV11-2|TRBJ1-5|-|-|15
CASSLGSGGNQPQHF
TGTGCCAGCAGCTTAGGGTCTGGAGGCAATCAGCCCCAGCATTTT
>TRBV6-1|TRBJ1-1|-|many|13
CASTRQTNTEAFF
TGTGCCAGCACCAGACAGACGAACACTGAAGCTTTCTTT
>TRBV27|TRBJ2-7|-|few|13
CASSRTSSYEQYF
TGTGCCAGCAGCCGTACTAGCTCCTACGAGCAGTACTTC
>TRBV7-2|TRBJ1-4|TRBD1|-|17
CASSLGPPTGANEKLFF
TGTGCCAGCAGCTTAGGGCCCCCGACAGGGGCTAATGAAAAACTGTTTTTT
>TRBV2|TRBJ2-5|-|-|12
CASMAGSRTQYF
TGTGCCAGCATGGCTGGTTCAAGGACCCAGTACTTC
>TRBV6-5|TRBJ1-5|-|-|14
CASSPRGGGSAQHF
TGTGCCAGCAGCCCACGGGGAGGGGGGAGTGCCCAGCATTTT
>TRBV7-2|TRBJ2-1|TRBD2|-|15
CASSLLAGSYNEQFF
TGTGCCAGCAGCTTGCTAGCGGGATCCTACAATGAGCAGTTCTTC
>TRBV25-1|TRBJ2-5|TRBD1|-|15
CASTRQGVGQETQYF
TGTGCCAGCACGAGACAGGGAGTGGGACAAGAGACCCAGTACTTC
>TRBV4-2|TRBJ2-1|TRBD2|-|21
CASSQVRVSGIRIRQYNEQFF
TGTGCCAGCAGCCAAGTTAGAGTTAGCGGGATCAGAATTCGCCAATACAATGAGCAGTTCTTC
>TRBV28|TRBJ2-7|-|once|14
CASSFSESSYEQYF
TGTGCCAGCAGTTTTTCCGAATCCAGCTACGAGCAGTACTTC
>TRBV6-5|TRBJ2-2|TRBD2|few|15
CASRASGRFTGELFF
TGTGCCAGCAGGGCTAGCGGGAGGTTCACCGGGGAGCTGTTTTTT
>TRBV6-5|TRBJ2-5|TRBD1|few|13
CASSSGGSETQYF
TGTGCCAGCAGTTCAGGGGGCTCAGAGACCCAGTACTTC
>TRBV19|TRBJ1-4|-|-|15
CASSAPNRVGEKLFF
TGTGCCAGTAGTGCTCCCAACAGGGTCGGGGAAAAACTGTTTTTT
>TRBV6-6|TRBJ1-3|-|-|16
CASSYSTRGSGNTIYF
TGTGCCAGCAGTTACTCGACCAGGGGCTCTGGAAACACCATATATTTT
>TRBV28|TRBJ1-2|TRBD1|-|15
CASSFLDRNNYGYTF
TGTGCCAGCAGTTTCTTGGACAGGAATAACTATGGCTACACCTTC
>TRBV5-1|TRBJ1-3|-|-|14
CASSLDNSGNTIYF
TGCGCCAGCAGCTTGGATAACTCTGGAAACACCATATATTTT
>TRBV10-3|TRBJ2-7|TRBD2|-|15
CAISESASGDYQQYF
TGTGCCATCAGTGAGTCGGCTAGCGGGGATTACCAGCAGTACTTC
>TRBV29-1|TRBJ2-1|TRBD2|-|15
CSVEGTSGGYNEQFF
TGCAGCGTTGAAGGGACTAGCGGCGGCTACAATGAGCAGTTCTTC
>TRBV10-2|TRBJ2-1|-|-|13
CASTAGWYNEQFF
TGCGCCAGCACGGCAGGGTGGTACAATGAGCAGTTCTTC
>TRBV13|TRBJ2-7|-|-|16
CASSLGLVGATYEQYF
TGTGCCAGCAGCTTAGGCCTAGTAGGGGCAACCTACGAGCAGTACTTC
>TRBV5-1|TRBJ1-2|TRBD1|-|14
CASSYWTGGDGYTF
TGCGCCAGCAGCTACTGGACAGGGGGCGATGGCTACACCTTC
>TRBV5-1|TRBJ1-2|-|few|15
CASILLRGSKYGYTF
TGCGCCAGCATCCTACTCAGGGGATCGAAATATGGCTACACCTTC
>TRBV9|TRBJ2-3|TRBD2|-|15
CASSVGTSGIDTQYF
TGTGCCAGCAGCGTAGGGACTAGCGGGATAGATACGCAGTATTTT